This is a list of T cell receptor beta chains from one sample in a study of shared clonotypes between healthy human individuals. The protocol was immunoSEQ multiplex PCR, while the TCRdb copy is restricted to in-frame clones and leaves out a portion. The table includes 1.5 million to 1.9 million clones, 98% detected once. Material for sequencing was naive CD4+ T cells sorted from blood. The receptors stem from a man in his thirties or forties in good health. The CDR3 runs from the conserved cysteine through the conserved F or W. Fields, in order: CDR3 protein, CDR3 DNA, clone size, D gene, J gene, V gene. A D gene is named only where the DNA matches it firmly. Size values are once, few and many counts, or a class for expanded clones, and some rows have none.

CDR3: CAWSVQGGHGYTF; DNA: TGTGCCTGGAGTGTACAAGGGGGCCATGGCTACACCTTC; size: .; D: TRBD1; J: TRBJ1-2; V: TRBV30
CDR3: CSVDPLVGEQFF; DNA: TGCAGCGTTGACCCCTTAGTTGGTGAGCAGTTCTTC; size: .; D: .; J: TRBJ2-1; V: TRBV29-1
CDR3: CSANDGYEQYF; DNA: TGCAGTGCTAACGACGGCTACGAGCAGTACTTC; size: .; D: .; J: TRBJ2-7; V: TRBV20-1
CDR3: CASSGLAGVINEQYF; DNA: TGTGCCAGCAGTGGACTAGCGGGAGTCATAAACGAGCAGTACTTC; size: .; D: TRBD2; J: TRBJ2-7; V: TRBV2
CDR3: CASSLTGDGTDTQYF; DNA: TGCGCCAGCAGCTTAACGGGAGACGGCACAGATACGCAGTATTTT; size: .; D: .; J: TRBJ2-3; V: TRBV5-1
CDR3: CASSLLVDEQFF; DNA: TGTGCCAGCAGCTTATTGGTGGATGAGCAGTTCTTC; size: .; D: .; J: TRBJ2-1; V: TRBV7-9
CDR3: CASSLALKGPTEAFF; DNA: TGTGCCAGCAGCTTAGCCCTTAAAGGGCCAACTGAAGCTTTCTTT; size: .; D: .; J: TRBJ1-1; V: TRBV7-8
CDR3: CASSWGSTYEQYF; DNA: TGCGCCAGCAGCTGGGGTAGCACCTACGAGCAGTACTTC; size: once; D: .; J: TRBJ2-7; V: TRBV5-1
CDR3: CASSLAQGMGNEKLFF; DNA: TGCGCCAGCAGCTTGGCCCAGGGAATGGGTAATGAAAAACTGTTTTTT; size: .; D: .; J: TRBJ1-4; V: TRBV5-1
CDR3: CASSLYRVANYGYTF; DNA: TGTGCCAGCAGTTTATACAGGGTAGCTAACTATGGCTACACCTTC; size: .; D: .; J: TRBJ1-2; V: TRBV28
CDR3: CASSENQRLAKNIQYF; DNA: TGTGCCAGCAGCGAGAACCAGCGTTTAGCCAAAAACATTCAGTACTTC; size: .; D: .; J: TRBJ2-4; V: TRBV7-9
CDR3: CASSFSGRSRETQYF; DNA: TGTGCCAGCAGTTTTAGCGGGAGGAGCCGAGAGACCCAGTACTTC; size: .; D: TRBD2; J: TRBJ2-5; V: TRBV27
CDR3: CASMTESQPQHF; DNA: TGTGCCAGCATGACGGAGAGTCAGCCCCAGCATTTT; size: once; D: .; J: TRBJ1-5; V: TRBV28
CDR3: CATSRNRDYKTGELFF; DNA: TGTGCCACCAGCAGGAACCGGGACTATAAGACCGGGGAGCTGTTTTTT; size: .; D: TRBD2; J: TRBJ2-2; V: TRBV15
CDR3: CASSLTSYAPEQFF; DNA: TGTGCCAGCAGCTTAACTTCTTACGCGCCCGAGCAGTTCTTC; size: .; D: .; J: TRBJ2-1; V: TRBV7-3
CDR3: CASRPVVRNTGELFF; DNA: TGTGCCAGCAGACCAGTCGTACGGAACACCGGGGAGCTGTTTTTT; size: .; D: .; J: TRBJ2-2; V: TRBV11-2
CDR3: CASSFLDRSPYNEQFF; DNA: TGTGCCAGCAGCTTCCTCGACAGGAGCCCCTACAATGAGCAGTTCTTC; size: once; D: .; J: TRBJ2-1; V: TRBV13